One and the same sample provided the 5 T cell receptor beta chains below, sequenced in a study of blood T cell repertoires in COVID-19. Here immunoSEQ multiplex PCR was the method, and the copy in TCRdb shows in-frame clones only, minus some. The sample yields around 70,000 clones, approximately 80% seen once. Input material: peripheral blood. The origin of the receptors is a man aged 50 to 59 with COVID-19, enrolled during active disease.

The CDR3, as DNA: TGCAGCGCCGGCCTGGGGGGACTAGCGGCCGGGGAGCTGTTTTTT. This translates into CSAGLGGLAAGELFF. This chain uses TRBV29-1 with TRBJ2-2; TRBD2 agrees at 11 bases. Germline CDR1 is SQVTM and CDR2 is ANQGSEA. The CDR3 has 15 amino acids. V trimming: 7 bases; J trimming: 6 bases; junction bases outside the gene matches: 10.

The chain employs TRBV3-1 (or the pseudogene TRBV3-2) and TRBJ2-1; D is possibly TRBD2 (6 bases). V shed 2 bases and J shed 7 bases, with 6 bases lying between them. This CDR3 has 12 amino acids. CDR1 LGHDT and CDR2 YNNKEL come from the germline V gene (reference sequence). CDR3 DNA sequence: TGTGCCAGCAGCCAACTAGCGAATGAGCAGTTCTTC. Protein sequence: CASSQLANEQFF.

The CDR3 nucleotides read TGTGCCAGCAGCTTAGGGGTCCTAGCGGGCTTCCTGGAGACCCAGTACTTC. Translated, it gives CASSLGVLAGFLETQYF. The rearrangement links TRBV7-2 to TRBJ2-5; 8 bases agree with TRBD2. This CDR3 has 17 residues. CDR1 is SGHTA, CDR2 FQGNSA, per germline. The V gene end was trimmed by 1 base and the J gene end by 5 bases; junction bases not matched to a gene: 12.

The chain has TRBV28 and TRBJ1-1; 7 nucleotides match TRBD1. The CDR3 covers 11 residues. Germline V gene lookup returns CDR1 MDHEN and CDR2 SYDVKM. V lost 10 bases to trimming and J lost 5 bases; unmatched junction nucleotides: 4. The CDR3 DNA follows: TGTGCCACTCAGGGGGGAACTGAAGCTTTCTTT. Translating gives CATQGGTEAFF.

V and J are TRBV24-1 and TRBJ2-3; 7 bases agree with TRBD1. This CDR3 is 13 amino acids long. After removal of 10 bases from V and 1 base from J, the junction contained 4 bases not matched to a gene. Germline V gene sequence: CDR1 KGHDR, CDR2 SFDVKD. The CDR3 DNA reads TGTGCCACGACAGGGTTCGGCACAGATACGCAGTATTTT. This encodes CATTGFGTDTQYF.